The TCR beta chain under discussion was sequenced for a study of regulatory T cells in long-lasting Graves disease (dated by TCRdb to the early 2020s). Regarding the research as a whole: Persistent Graves' disease meant more than 5 years of antithyroid drug treatment with TSH receptor autoantibodies that stayed positive. The study was conducted in China and was registered as a clinical trial. A total of roughly 35 samples underwent TCR sequencing: about 13 from persistent and some 20 from newly diagnosed Graves' disease patients. In the clinical cohort, patients with persistent Graves' disease had used antithyroid drugs for an average of about 9.4 years. Patients with persistent Graves' disease were compared with patients with newly diagnosed Graves' disease using TCR sequencing and RNA sequencing of peripheral blood. The investigation overall reported the following: Lower TCR Shannon entropy and fewer highly expanded clones were observed in persistent Graves' disease patients than in newly diagnosed patients, which suggested clonal expansion. As a limitation, the authors acknowledged that the small sample size may reduce accuracy. TRBV28, TRBJ1-2 and TRBJ2-5 were preferentially used in persistent disease, while TRBV20-1 and TRBJ2-1 were favored in newly diagnosed disease. A larger number of public clonotypes was shared among persistent patients (around 3,000) than among newly diagnosed patients (around 870). Because the primary lesion, thyroid tissue, could not be accessed, the study looked at peripheral blood alone. Sequencing and analysis were limited to the TCR beta chain.

This clonotype came up many times. The antigen this receptor binds is unknown. It has no much larger one-base neighbor in the sample; base qualities were not kept. Library prep was done by multiplex PCR. Sequencing took place on an Illumina HiSeq 4000. CDR3 regions were amplified by Arm-PCR with iRepertoire HTBI primers to construct TCR beta libraries. Gel purification was performed on PCR products prior to sequencing. The published analysis was carried out like this. Gene usage analysis of CDR3 amino acid clonotypes used the 60 to 80 TRBV and 14 TRBJ segments found across samples. COPE and FqMerger were used to merge filtered high-quality paired reads into contigs. BLAST was used to align contigs to IMGT TRBV, TRBD and TRBJ reference genes, and CDR3 was defined according to IMGT. Any clonotype with a frequency above 0.1% was classified as a highly expanded clone. Shannon entropy served as the measure of repertoire diversity, while the Gini coefficient captured V-J evenness. A clonotype was considered public if more than one individual shared it. TCRdb applied fastp at Q25 and MiXCR to the public reads, then kept only in-frame beta chains. Under each unique CDR3 protein, matching rows form one entry showing the most common genes and DNA. The V and J calls here are based on TCRdb, not the publication. The sample has 300,000 or so distinct CDR3 sequences on record, about 19% of them singletons. Roughly 29% of the sample is taken by the ten largest.

Sample time point, as interpreted from the label and publication: persistent/refractory GD, antithyroid drugs over 5 years with positive TRAb. For both TCR sequencing and RNA sequencing, RNA was extracted from PBMCs in TRIzol. The diagnosis of Graves' disease was made according to American Thyroid Association guidelines. The patients came from an endocrinology department in Xi'an, China. Each patient gave roughly 10 milliliters of peripheral blood, collected in an EDTA anticoagulant tube. Ficoll Paque Plus density gradient separation was used to isolate PBMCs, and no additional T cell sorting was done. An Agilent 2100 Bioanalyzer and agarose gel were used to check RNA quality, while a NanoDrop 2000 measured RNA concentration. CDR1 KGHSH and CDR2 LQKENI are derived from the germline V gene. The CDR3 numbers 13 residues from cysteine through phenylalanine. Just the 39-base CDR3 DNA is kept, in frame starting at base 1. V loses 5 bases at its end and J loses 7 bases; junction bases beyond the gene matches: 3.

The TCR sequence derives from a female donor with Graves disease. Recombination connected TRBV18 to TRBJ1-5; 9 bases in the junction line up with TRBD1. Specimen: peripheral blood mononuclear cells (PBMCs), collected when the disease was refractory, from a patient treated with antithyroid drugs. The CDR3 protein: CASSSDRGQPQHF. The sequenced DNA is TGTGCCAGCTCATCGGACAGGGGACAGCCCCAGCATTTT.